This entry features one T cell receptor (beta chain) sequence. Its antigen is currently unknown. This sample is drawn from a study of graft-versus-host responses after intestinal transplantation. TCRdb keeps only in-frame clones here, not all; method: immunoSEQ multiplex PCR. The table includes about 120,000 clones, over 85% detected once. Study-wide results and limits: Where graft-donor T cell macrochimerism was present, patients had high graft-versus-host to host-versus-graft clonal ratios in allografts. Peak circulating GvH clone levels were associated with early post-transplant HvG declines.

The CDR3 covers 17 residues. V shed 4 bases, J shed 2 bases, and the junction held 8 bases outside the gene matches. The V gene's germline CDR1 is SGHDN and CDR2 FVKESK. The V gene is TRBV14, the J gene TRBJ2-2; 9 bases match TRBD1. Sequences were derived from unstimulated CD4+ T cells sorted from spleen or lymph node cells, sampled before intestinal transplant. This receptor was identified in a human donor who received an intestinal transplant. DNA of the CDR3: TGTGCCAGCAGCCGAGCCTGGACAGGGGTAAACACCGGGGAGCTGTTTTTT. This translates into CASSRAWTGVNTGELFF. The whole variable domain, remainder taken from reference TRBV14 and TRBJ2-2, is EAGVTQFPSHSVIEKGQTVTLRCDPISGHDNLYWYRRVMGKEIKFLLHFVKESKQDESGMPNNRFLAERTGGTYSTLKVQPAELEDSGVYFCASSRAWTGVNTGELFFGEGSRLTVL.